This T cell receptor beta chain stems from a study of blood T cell repertoires in COVID-19. Overall study: In each case, the material was cDNA or gDNA derived from T cells, B-cell-depleted T cells, or PBMCs.

Either two negative PCRs, clearance, or symptom resolution qualified Cohort 3 donors as recovered. This clone was detected once. The CDR3 consists of 14 residues. The germline CDR1 and CDR2 sequences are MNHEY and SMNVEV (reference sequence). V trimming: 2 bases; J trimming: 6 bases; junction bases outside the gene matches: 5. Clones were read by immunoSEQ multiplex PCR, and TCRdb kept only the in-frame ones, dropping some. The repertoire holds some 430,000 clones, with around 90% as singletons. Material: PBMCs or T cells enriched from blood (not recorded which). The receptor's source is a man aged 18 to 29 who had recovered from COVID-19. This chain joins TRBV27 and TRBJ1-1, with 8 bases that match TRBD1. As DNA, the CDR3 is TGTGCCAGCAGTTTACAGGGGGCGGACGCTGAAGCTTTCTTT. This gives the protein CASSLQGADAEAFF.